Included here is one T cell receptor (beta chain) sequence, with context. Its target is not known. V was shortened by 8 bases and J by 2 bases, with 13 bases between the two germline ends. Germline values: CDR1 MNHEY, CDR2 SVGAGI. The CDR3 consists of 14 residues. These data are taken from a study of OX40 agonist ivuxolimab in advanced cancers. Study conclusions and caveats: In the expanded peripheral T cells, antigen specificity was never determined.

Some clones are missing from TCRdb's copy, which holds only in-frame ones; the method was immunoSEQ multiplex PCR. The table records over 75,000 clones, approximately 90% of them present only once. The sequence was obtained from an adult with an advanced solid tumor such as melanoma, head and neck, liver or kidney cancer. This chain connects TRBV6-5 to TRBJ2-1; the D is unclear. Sample: CD4+ or CD8+ T cells sorted from blood, taken in a trial of the OX40 agonist ivuxolimab. The CDR3 here is CASRRVAPYNEQFF. CDR3 sequence (DNA): TGTGCCAGCCGAAGGGTAGCTCCCTACAATGAGCAGTTCTTC.